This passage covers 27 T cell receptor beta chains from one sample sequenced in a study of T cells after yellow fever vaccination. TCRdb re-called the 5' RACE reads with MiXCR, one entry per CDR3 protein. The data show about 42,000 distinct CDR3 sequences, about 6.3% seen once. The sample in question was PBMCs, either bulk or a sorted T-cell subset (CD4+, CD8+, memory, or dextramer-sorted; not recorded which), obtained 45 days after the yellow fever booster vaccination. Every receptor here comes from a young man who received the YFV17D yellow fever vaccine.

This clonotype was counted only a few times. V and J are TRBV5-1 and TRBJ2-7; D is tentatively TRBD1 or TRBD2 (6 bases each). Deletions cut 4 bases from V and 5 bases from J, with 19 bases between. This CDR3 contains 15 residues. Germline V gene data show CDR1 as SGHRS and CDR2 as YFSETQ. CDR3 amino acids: CASSLGLPGEDEQYF. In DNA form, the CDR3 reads TGCGCCAGCAGCCTGGGCCTTCCAGGGGAGGACGAGCAGTACTTC.

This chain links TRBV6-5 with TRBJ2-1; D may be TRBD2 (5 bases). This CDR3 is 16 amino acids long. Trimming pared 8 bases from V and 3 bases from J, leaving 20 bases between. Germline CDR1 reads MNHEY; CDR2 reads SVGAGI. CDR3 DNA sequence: TGTGCCAGCTTAGGAAGTGAGCGGACTTACTACAATGAGCAGTTCTTC. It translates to CASLGSERTYYNEQFF.

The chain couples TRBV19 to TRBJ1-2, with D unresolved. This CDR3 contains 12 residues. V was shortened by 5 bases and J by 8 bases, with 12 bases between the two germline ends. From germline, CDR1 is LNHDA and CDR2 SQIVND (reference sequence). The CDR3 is CASSVIAGGYTF. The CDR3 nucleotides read TGTGCCAGTAGTGTAATAGCTGGGGGCTACACCTTC.

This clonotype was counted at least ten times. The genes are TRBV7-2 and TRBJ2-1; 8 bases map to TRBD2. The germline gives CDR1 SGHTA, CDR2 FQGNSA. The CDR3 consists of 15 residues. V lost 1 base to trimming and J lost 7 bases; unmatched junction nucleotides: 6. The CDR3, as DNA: TGTGCCAGCAGCTTAGTGGCGGGAGGTCGGAATGAGCAGTTCTTC. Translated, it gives CASSLVAGGRNEQFF. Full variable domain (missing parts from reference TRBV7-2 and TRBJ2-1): GAGVSQSPSNKVTEKGKDVELRCDPISGHTALYWYRQSLGQGLEFLIYFQGNSAPDKSGLPSDRFSAERTGGSVSTLTIQRTQQEDSAVYLCASSLVAGGRNEQFFGPGTRLTVL.

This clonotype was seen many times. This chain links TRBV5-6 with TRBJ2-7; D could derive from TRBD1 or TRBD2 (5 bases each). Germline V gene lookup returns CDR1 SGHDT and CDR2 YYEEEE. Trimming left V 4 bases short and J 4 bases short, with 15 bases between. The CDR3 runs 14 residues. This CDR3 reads CASSLIGAGYEQYF. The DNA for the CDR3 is TGTGCCAGCAGCCTCATCGGGGCTGGATACGAGCAGTACTTC.

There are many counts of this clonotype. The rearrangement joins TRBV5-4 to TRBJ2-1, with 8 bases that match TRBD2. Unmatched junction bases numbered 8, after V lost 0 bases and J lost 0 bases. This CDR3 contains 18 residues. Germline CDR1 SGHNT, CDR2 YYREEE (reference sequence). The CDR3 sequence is CASSLDGTSVSSYNEQFF. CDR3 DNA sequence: TGTGCCAGCAGCTTGGATGGGACTAGTGTTAGCTCCTACAATGAGCAGTTCTTC.

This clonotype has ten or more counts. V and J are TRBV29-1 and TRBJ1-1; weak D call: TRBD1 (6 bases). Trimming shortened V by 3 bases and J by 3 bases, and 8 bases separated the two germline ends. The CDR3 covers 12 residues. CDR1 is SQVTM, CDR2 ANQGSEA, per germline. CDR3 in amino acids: CSVDRGYTEAFF. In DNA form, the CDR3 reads TGCAGCGTTGACAGGGGATACACTGAAGCTTTCTTT.

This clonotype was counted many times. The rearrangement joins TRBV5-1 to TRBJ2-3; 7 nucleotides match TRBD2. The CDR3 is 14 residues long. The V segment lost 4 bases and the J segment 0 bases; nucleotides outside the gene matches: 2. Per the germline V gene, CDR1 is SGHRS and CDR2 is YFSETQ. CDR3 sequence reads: CASSAGESTDTQYF. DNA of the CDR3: TGCGCCAGCAGCGCGGGAGAAAGCACAGATACGCAGTATTTT. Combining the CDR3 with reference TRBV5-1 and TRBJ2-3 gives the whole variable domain KAGVTQTPRYLIKTRGQQVTLSCSPISGHRSVSWYQQTPGQGLQFLFEYFSETQRNKGNFPGRFSGRQFSNSRSEMNVSTLELGDSALYLCASSAGESTDTQYFGPGTRLTVL.

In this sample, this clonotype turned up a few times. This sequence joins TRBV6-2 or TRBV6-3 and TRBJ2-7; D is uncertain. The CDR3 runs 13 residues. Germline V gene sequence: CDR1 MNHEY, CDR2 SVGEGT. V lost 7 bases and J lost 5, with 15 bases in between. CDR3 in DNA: TGTGCCAGCAATGGTGGAGTGGGCAACGAGCAGTACTTC. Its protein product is CASNGGVGNEQYF.

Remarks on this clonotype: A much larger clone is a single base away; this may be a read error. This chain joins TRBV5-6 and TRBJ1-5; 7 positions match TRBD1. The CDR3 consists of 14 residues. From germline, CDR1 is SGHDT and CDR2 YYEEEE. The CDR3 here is CASSRTGFNQPQQF. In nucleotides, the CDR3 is TGTGCCAGCAGCAGGACAGGTTTCAATCAGCCCCAGCAATTT.

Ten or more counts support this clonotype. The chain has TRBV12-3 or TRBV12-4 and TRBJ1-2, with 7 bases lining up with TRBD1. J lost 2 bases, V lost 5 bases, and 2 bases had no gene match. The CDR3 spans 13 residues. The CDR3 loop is CASSPTGNYGYTF. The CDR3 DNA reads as TGTGCCAGCAGTCCGACAGGGAACTATGGCTACACCTTC.

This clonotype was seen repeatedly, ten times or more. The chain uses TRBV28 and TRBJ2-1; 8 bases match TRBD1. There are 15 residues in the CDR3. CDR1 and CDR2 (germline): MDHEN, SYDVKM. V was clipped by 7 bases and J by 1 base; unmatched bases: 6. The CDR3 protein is CASIITGGSYNEQFF. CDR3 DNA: TGTGCCAGCATAATCACAGGGGGGTCCTACAATGAGCAGTTCTTC.

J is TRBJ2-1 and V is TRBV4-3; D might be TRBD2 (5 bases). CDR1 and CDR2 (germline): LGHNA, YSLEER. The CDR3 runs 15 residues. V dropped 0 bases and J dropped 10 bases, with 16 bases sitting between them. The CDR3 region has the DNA TGCGCCAGCAGCCAAGATTGGCAAGCTTGGGAGGAGCAGTTCTTC. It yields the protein CASSQDWQAWEEQFF.

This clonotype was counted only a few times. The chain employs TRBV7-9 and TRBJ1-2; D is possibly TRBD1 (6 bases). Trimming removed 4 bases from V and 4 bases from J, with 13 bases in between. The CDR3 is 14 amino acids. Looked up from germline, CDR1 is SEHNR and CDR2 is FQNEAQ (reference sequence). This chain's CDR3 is CASSWGQGGYGYTF. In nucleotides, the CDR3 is TGTGCCAGCAGCTGGGGGCAGGGCGGCTATGGCTACACCTTC.

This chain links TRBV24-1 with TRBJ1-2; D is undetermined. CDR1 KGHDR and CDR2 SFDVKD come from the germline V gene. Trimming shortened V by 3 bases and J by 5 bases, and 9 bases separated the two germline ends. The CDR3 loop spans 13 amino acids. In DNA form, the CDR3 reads TGTGCCACCAGTGATGGATTAAAATATGGCTACACCTTC. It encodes CATSDGLKYGYTF.

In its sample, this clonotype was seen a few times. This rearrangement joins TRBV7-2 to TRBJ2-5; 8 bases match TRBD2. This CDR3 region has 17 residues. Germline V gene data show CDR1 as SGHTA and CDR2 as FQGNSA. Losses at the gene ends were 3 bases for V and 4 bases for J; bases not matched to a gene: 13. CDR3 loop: CASSLGEGREVGETQYF. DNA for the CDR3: TGTGCCAGCAGCTTGGGCGAAGGGCGGGAGGTGGGAGAGACCCAGTACTTC.

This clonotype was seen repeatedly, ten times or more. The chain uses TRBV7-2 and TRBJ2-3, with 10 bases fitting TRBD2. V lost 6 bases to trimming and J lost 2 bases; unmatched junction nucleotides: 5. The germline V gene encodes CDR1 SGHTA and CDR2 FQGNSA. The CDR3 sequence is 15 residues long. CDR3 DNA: TGTGCCAGCAGTTTACTAGCGGGGTACACAGATACGCAGTATTTT. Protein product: CASSLLAGYTDTQYF.

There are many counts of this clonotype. Here the CDR3 reads CASSSGLGPTDTQYF. The CDR3 coding sequence is TGTGCCAGCAGCTCGGGACTAGGACCCACAGATACGCAGTATTTT. The chain joins TRBV7-2 to TRBJ2-3; 8 positions match TRBD2. Unmatched junction bases numbered 5, after V lost 4 bases and J lost 2 bases. The CDR3 runs 15 residues. Germline CDR1 is SGHTA and CDR2 is FQGNSA.

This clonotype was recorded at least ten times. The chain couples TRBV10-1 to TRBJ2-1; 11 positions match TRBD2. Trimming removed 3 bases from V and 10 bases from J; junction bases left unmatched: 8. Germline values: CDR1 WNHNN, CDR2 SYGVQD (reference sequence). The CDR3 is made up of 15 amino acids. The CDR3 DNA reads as TGCGCCAGCAGTGAATTTTCTAGCGGGAGGTTAGAGCAGTTCTTC. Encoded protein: CASSEFSSGRLEQFF.

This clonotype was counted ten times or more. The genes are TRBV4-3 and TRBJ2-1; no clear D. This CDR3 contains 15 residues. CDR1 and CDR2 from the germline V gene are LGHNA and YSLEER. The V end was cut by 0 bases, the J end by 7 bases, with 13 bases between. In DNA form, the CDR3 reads TGCGCCAGCAGCCAAGATTCCGGCAATTGGAATGAGCAGTTCTTC. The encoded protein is CASSQDSGNWNEQFF.

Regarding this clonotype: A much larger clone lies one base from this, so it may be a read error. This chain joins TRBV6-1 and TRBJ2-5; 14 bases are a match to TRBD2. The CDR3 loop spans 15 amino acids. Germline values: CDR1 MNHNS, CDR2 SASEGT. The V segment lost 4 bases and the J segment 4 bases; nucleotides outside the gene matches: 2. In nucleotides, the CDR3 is TGTGCCAGCAGTGGGACTAGCGGGAGGACAGAGACCCAGTACTTC. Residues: CASSGTSGRTETQYF.

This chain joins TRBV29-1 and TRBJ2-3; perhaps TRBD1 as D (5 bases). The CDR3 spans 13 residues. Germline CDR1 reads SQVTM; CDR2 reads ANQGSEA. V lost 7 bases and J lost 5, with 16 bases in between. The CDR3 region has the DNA TGCAGCGGGATTGGGGCAGGGATAGATACGCAGTATTTT. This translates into CSGIGAGIDTQYF.

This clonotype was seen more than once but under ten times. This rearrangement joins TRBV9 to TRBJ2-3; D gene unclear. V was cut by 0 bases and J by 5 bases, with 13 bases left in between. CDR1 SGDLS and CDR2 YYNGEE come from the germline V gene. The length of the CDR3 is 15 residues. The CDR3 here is CASSVGTALGDTQYF. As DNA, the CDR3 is TGTGCCAGCAGCGTAGGAACAGCCCTTGGAGATACGCAGTATTTT.

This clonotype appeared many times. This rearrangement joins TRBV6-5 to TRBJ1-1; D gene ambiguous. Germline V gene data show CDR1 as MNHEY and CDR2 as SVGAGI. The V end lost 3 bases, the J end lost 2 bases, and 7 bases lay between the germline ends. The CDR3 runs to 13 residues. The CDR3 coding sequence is TGTGCCAGCAGTTATCGGATAAACACTGAAGCTTTCTTT. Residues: CASSYRINTEAFF.

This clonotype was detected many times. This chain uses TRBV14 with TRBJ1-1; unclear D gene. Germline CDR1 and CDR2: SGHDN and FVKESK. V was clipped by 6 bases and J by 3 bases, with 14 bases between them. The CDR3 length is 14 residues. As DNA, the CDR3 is TGTGCCAGCAGTCGACATCATTCTGACACTGAAGCTTTCTTT. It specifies CASSRHHSDTEAFF.

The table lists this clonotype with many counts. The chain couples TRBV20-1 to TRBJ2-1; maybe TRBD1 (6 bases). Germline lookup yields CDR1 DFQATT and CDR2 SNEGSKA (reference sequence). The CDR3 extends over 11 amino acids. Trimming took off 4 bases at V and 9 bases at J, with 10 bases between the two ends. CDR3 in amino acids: CSAKFRGEQFF. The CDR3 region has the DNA TGCAGTGCTAAATTCAGGGGTGAGCAGTTCTTC.

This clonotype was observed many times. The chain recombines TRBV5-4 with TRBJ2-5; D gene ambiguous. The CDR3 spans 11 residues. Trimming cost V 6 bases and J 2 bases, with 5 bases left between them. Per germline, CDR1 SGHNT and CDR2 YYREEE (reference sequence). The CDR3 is CASKGQETQYF. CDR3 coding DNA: TGTGCCAGCAAAGGGCAAGAGACCCAGTACTTC.